Sequencing of this TCR beta chain was carried out in a study of blood T cell repertoires in COVID-19. In the study overall: COVID-19 samples collected from the United States, Italy and Spain covered acute and convalescent phases. PBMCs, B-cell-depleted T cells, or T cells provided the cDNA or gDNA that made up the material.

Source study methods: For nucleated cells, counts were estimated from reference gene primer amplification. Measured with immunoSEQ multiplex PCR; TCRdb has only the in-frame clones, and not every one. Clone size and V and J calls were adopted from that table, with D and trimming inferred from the DNA. The repertoire holds over 250,000 clones, with 70% to 90% as singletons. The CDR3 contains 16 residues. In germline, CDR1 is LNHNV, CDR2 YYDKDF (reference sequence). V gave up 0 bases and J gave up 3 bases; unmatched junction bases: 6. The sample consisted of peripheral blood. This sequence was found in a man aged 50-59 years with active or convalescent COVID-19. The V and J genes are TRBV15 and TRBJ1-1; 8 bases agree with TRBD1. The CDR3 DNA sequence: TGTGCCACCAGCAGAGATTCAGGGGGCGTTGACACTGAAGCTTTCTTT. Its protein product is CATSRDSGGVDTEAFF.